This TCR beta chain was identified in a study of a mutant IDH1 vaccine in newly diagnosed glioma. Overall study context: Patients arrived already treated with radiotherapy, temozolomide, or both, most having had both.

Noted time point: week 23, last vaccination. It was 300 ug of mutant IDH1 20-mer peptide that made up each vaccine dose, given with topical imiquimod. Donors had new WHO grade 3 or 4 IDH1-mutant, ATRX-lost astrocytomas. This CDR3 contains 14 residues. Germline loops: CDR1 SQVTM, CDR2 ANQGSEA. The junction had 9 bases not matched to a gene; V was cut back by 4 bases and J by 7 bases. This clone was picked up one time. The antigen remains unidentified. Data came from immunoSEQ multiplex PCR; TCRdb stores just in-frame clones and leaves some out. This table has roughly 40,000 clones, 91% appearing once. V gene TRBV29-1 combines with J gene TRBJ2-1, with TRBD1 matching over 8 bases. Sequenced material: PBMCs, taken from a glioma patient whose treatment included an IDH1 peptide vaccine. The source is a man aged 50 to 60 with glioma. CDR3 sequence: CSVARDRPLNEQFF. In DNA form, the CDR3 reads TGCAGCGTTGCCCGGGACAGGCCGTTAAATGAGCAGTTCTTC.